This TCR beta chain was recorded in a study of vaccination and CD4 T cells after COVID-19. Across the study: A median of about 100 days (range 35 to 161) separated diagnosis from post-COVID sampling. The stimulating agents, overlapping spike peptides, came from SARS-CoV-2, HCoV-NL63, HCoV-OC43 and HCoV-229E.

By sample share, this clonotype is medium-sized. Antigen specificity is unknown. Specified treatment: approximately nine-day PBMC culture with coronavirus spike peptide pools or control peptides (ViraFEST assay). Cultured CD4+ T-cell DNA underwent Oncomine TCR Beta short-read sequencing. Using its own MiXCR run on the PCR reads, TCRdb lists one record per CDR3 protein. The table records fewer than 9,000 distinct CDR3 sequences, 73% of them present only once. Trimming removed 0 bases at V and 0 bases at J, with 12 bases between. The CDR3 runs 18 residues. The germline gives CDR1 LGHNA, CDR2 YNFKEQ. This receptor was identified in a human donor who had recovered from COVID-19. What was sequenced was CD4+ T cells from blood, cultured in vitro. The chain joins TRBV4-2 to TRBJ2-6, with D tentatively TRBD1 or TRBD2 (5 bases each). The CDR3 DNA reads TGTGCCAGCAGCCAAGAGCAGGGAGCGACCTCTGGGGCCAACGTCCTGACTTTC. Protein sequence: CASSQEQGATSGANVLTF.